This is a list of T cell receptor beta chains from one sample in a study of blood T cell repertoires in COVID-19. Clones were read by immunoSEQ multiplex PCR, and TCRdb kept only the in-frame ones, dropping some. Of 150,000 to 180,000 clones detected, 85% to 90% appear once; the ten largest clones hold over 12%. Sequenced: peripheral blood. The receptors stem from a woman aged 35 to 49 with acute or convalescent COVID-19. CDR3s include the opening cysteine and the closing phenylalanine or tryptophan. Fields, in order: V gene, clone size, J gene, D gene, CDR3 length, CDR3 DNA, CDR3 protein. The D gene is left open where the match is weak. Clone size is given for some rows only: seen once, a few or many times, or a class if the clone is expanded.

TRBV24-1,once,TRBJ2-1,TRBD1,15,TGTGCCACCAGTGATTCAAGGACAGGGGTCAATGAGCAGTTCTTC,CATSDSRTGVNEQFF
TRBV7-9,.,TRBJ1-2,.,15,TGTGCCAGCAGCTCACTGGACAGAAGTACCTATGGCTACACCTTC,CASSSLDRSTYGYTF
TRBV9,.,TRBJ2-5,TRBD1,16,TGTGCCAGCAGCGTTTCCCCAGGACAGGGGCGAGAGACCCAGTACTTC,CASSVSPGQGRETQYF
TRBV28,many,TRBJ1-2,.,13,TGTGCCAGCAGTACGCAGAACCCTAGTGGCTACACCTTC,CASSTQNPSGYTF
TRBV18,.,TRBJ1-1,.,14,TGTGCCAGCTCACCACAGGGGCAAAACACTGAAGCTTTCTTT,CASSPQGQNTEAFF
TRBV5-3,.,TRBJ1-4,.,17,TGTGCCAGAAGCCCCCGGGGGAGGAAGGGGTTATTGGGGAAACTGTTTTTT,CARSPRGRKGLLGKLFF
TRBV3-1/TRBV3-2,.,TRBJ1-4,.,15,TGTGCCAGCAGCCCCCCTGGTGCGGGGTGGGAAAAACTGTTTTTT,CASSPPGAGWEKLFF
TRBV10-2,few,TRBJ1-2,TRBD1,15,TGCGCCAGCAGTGGGACAGGGGGCGTATTAAGTGGCTACACCTTC,CASSGTGGVLSGYTF
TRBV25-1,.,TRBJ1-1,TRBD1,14,TGTGCCAGCGAGGAGGACAGGGGGCGCCGGGAAGCTTTCTTT,CASEEDRGRREAFF
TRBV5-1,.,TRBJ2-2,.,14,TGCGCCAGCAACCCGGGGTACAGCACCGGGGAGCTGTTTTTT,CASNPGYSTGELFF
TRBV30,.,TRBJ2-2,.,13,TGTGCCTGGAGTGTAGTAGCTACCGGGGAGCTGTTTTTT,CAWSVVATGELFF
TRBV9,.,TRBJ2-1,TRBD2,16,TGTGCCAGCAGCGCGCCCCTAGCGGGTGCTGGCAATGAGCAGTTCTTC,CASSAPLAGAGNEQFF
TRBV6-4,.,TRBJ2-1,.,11,TGTGCCGCAGGGCGCTACAATGAGCAGTTCTTC,CAAGRYNEQFF
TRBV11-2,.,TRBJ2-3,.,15,TGTGCCAGCAGCTTAGTACAGGACTACACAGATACGCAGTATTTT,CASSLVQDYTDTQYF
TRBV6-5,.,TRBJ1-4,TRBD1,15,TGTGCCAGCAGTTTAGCCGGGACAGCGAATGAAAAACTGTTTTTT,CASSLAGTANEKLFF
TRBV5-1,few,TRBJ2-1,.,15,TGCGCCAGCAGCTTGGACCCAGGGGTCCACAATGAGCAGTTCTTC,CASSLDPGVHNEQFF